Listed here are 12 T cell receptor beta chains from one sample, sequenced in a study of cytomegalovirus exposure and HLA in healthy donors. The PCR employed 60 Vbeta primers together with 13 Jbeta primers. The table came from immunoSEQ multiplex PCR; TCRdb's copy has only in-frame clones and leaves some out. This table has 140,000 to 150,000 clones, roughly 79% appearing once. Source material: PBMCs. These receptors were taken from a woman in her forties in good health and CMV-seropositive.

The chain recombines TRBV19 with TRBJ1-5, with D perhaps matching TRBD1 (5 bases). This CDR3 has 13 residues. The germline gives CDR1 LNHDA, CDR2 SQIVND (reference sequence). The V gene lost 2 bases and the J gene lost 8 bases, with 10 bases spanning the gap. The CDR3 DNA is TGTGCCAGTAGTATATTTCAGGGCGAGCCCCAGCATTTT. Translated, it gives CASSIFQGEPQHF.

The chain combines TRBV5-1 with TRBJ2-1, with 11 bases fitting TRBD2. The CDR3 runs to 17 residues. The V gene end was trimmed by 2 bases and the J gene end by 4 bases; junction bases not matched to a gene: 8. Germline-derived CDR1 and CDR2 are SGHRS and YFSETQ. CDR3: CASSLTTLAGGYNEQFF. The DNA of the CDR3 is TGCGCCAGCAGCTTAACCACGCTAGCGGGGGGATACAATGAGCAGTTCTTC.

A few counts support this clone. The chain is built from TRBV7-9 and TRBJ2-3, with 8 bases identical to TRBD2. J was trimmed by 4 bases and V by 5 bases; bases with no gene match: 8. Germline values: CDR1 SEHNR, CDR2 FQNEAQ (reference sequence). The CDR3 is 15 amino acids. CDR3 DNA sequence: TGTGCCAGCAGCCCCTTGAGCGGGGGACCAGATACGCAGTATTTT. Amino acid sequence: CASSPLSGGPDTQYF.

The rearrangement uses TRBV4-2 and TRBJ2-5; the D gene is possibly TRBD1 (6 bases). The CDR3 loop spans 13 amino acids. Trimming shortened V by 1 base and J by 5 bases, and 8 bases separated the two germline ends. The germline CDR1 and CDR2 sequences are LGHNA and YNFKEQ. This CDR3 reads CASSQAQGETQYF. The CDR3 DNA follows: TGTGCCAGCAGCCAAGCACAGGGTGAGACCCAGTACTTC.

This clone appeared a few times. The CDR3 region has the DNA TGTGCCAGTAGCCCCACAGGGTCACTAGCCAAAAACATTCAGTACTTC. Translating it yields CASSPTGSLAKNIQYF. The V gene is TRBV19, the J gene TRBJ2-4; perhaps TRBD1 as D (6 bases). The V gene lost 6 bases and the J gene lost 0 bases, with 15 bases spanning the gap. The CDR3 totals 16 residues. Germline CDR1 LNHDA, CDR2 SQIVND (reference sequence).

The chain is built from TRBV5-1 and TRBJ2-3; D remains ambiguous. Germline-derived CDR1 and CDR2 are SGHRS and YFSETQ. Trimming removed 1 base from V and 2 bases from J, with 5 bases in between. The CDR3 extends over 13 amino acids. The CDR3 coding sequence is TGCGCCAGCAGCTTGAGCGCCACAGATACGCAGTATTTT. Translated: CASSLSATDTQYF.

In its sample, this clone was seen once. V and J are TRBV6-5 and TRBJ1-2; 8 bases line up with TRBD1. Per germline, CDR1 MNHEY and CDR2 SVGAGI. This CDR3 comprises 12 residues. V was pared by 6 bases and J by 5 bases, with 2 bases of the junction left unmatched. CDR3 DNA sequence: TGTGCCAGCAGGACAGGGGATTATGGCTACACCTTC. Its protein is CASRTGDYGYTF.

The chain joins TRBV7-7 to TRBJ1-6; tentatively, D is TRBD1 (6 bases). Per the germline V gene, CDR1 is SSHAT and CDR2 is FNYEAQ (reference sequence). CDR3 length: 14 residues. The ends were cut back, 5 bases at V and 10 bases at J, with 15 bases in the middle. CDR3 DNA sequence: TGTGCCAGCAGCCCCGGGGGGGCTGGCTCACCCCTCCACTTT. Protein: CASSPGGAGSPLHF.

J is TRBJ2-7 and V is TRBV27; no definite D call. Germline CDR1 reads MNHEY; CDR2 reads SMNVEV (reference sequence). The germline V and J ends were trimmed by 5 bases and 6 bases, with 20 bases remaining between them. CDR3 length: 15 residues. DNA of the CDR3: TGTGCCAGCAGTCCCGACGGAGCAATATCGTCCGAGCAGTACTTC. It encodes CASSPDGAISSEQYF.

This rearrangement joins TRBV6-1 to TRBJ1-1; D remains unclear. Germline loops: CDR1 MNHNS, CDR2 SASEGT. Trimming pared 7 bases from V and 4 bases from J, leaving 10 bases between. The CDR3 loop spans 12 amino acids. The DNA of the CDR3 is TGTGCCAGCACGGAGGGCCGCACTGAAGCTTTCTTT. Protein product: CASTEGRTEAFF.

The chain has TRBV7-9 and TRBJ2-3, with D perhaps matching TRBD2 (5 bases). The CDR3 length is 13 residues. Germline CDR1 and CDR2: SEHNR and FQNEAQ (reference sequence). V shed 5 bases and J shed 6 bases, with 12 bases lying between them. The CDR3 sequence is CASSAPSGDTQYF. Here the CDR3 DNA reads TGTGCCAGCAGCGCTCCAAGCGGCGATACGCAGTATTTT.

This clone occurred a few times. The chain employs TRBV6-6 and TRBJ2-7, with D possibly being TRBD1 (5 bases). The germline V gene has CDR1 MNHNY and CDR2 SVGAGI (reference sequence). The CDR3 covers 12 residues. Trimming took 6 bases from V and 5 from J, leaving 11 bases between them. CDR3 nucleotide sequence: TGTGCCAGCAGCCCAGACAGCCACGAGCAGTACTTC. It codes for CASSPDSHEQYF.